The 22 T cell receptor beta chains below were found in one sample sequenced in a study of preoperative IRX-2 immunotherapy in early breast cancer. Treatment indicated: preoperative locoregional IRX-2 cytokine immunotherapy. Profiling relied on immunoSEQ multiplex PCR, and the TCRdb table lists in-frame clones only, not all of them. The sample has roughly 43,000 clones; about 95% are singletons. Sequenced here: tumor tissue, sampled after IRX-2 immunotherapy. The receptors derive from a human donor with breast cancer.

The chain employs TRBV5-5 and TRBJ2-1, with unresolved D. The V end was cut by 5 bases, the J end by 6 bases, with 9 bases between. Germline loops: CDR1 SGHKS, CDR2 YYEKEE (reference sequence). The CDR3 spans 12 residues. The CDR3 loop reads CASRPHPNEQFF. The CDR3 region has the DNA TGTGCCAGCAGACCTCACCCCAATGAGCAGTTCTTC.

The J gene is TRBJ2-3, the V gene TRBV20-1; no clear D. Per germline, CDR1 DFQATT and CDR2 SNEGSKA (reference sequence). The CDR3 is 11 residues long. V lost 1 base, J lost 6 bases, and 5 bases lay in between. This chain's CDR3 is CSARARDTQYF. CDR3 DNA sequence: TGCAGTGCTAGAGCCCGGGATACGCAGTATTTT.

J is TRBJ1-1 and V is TRBV10-3; 7 nucleotides agree with TRBD1. This CDR3 is 12 amino acids long. Germline CDR1 ENHRY, CDR2 SYGVKD. After removal of 10 bases from V and 4 bases from J, the junction contained 6 bases not matched to a gene. Written as DNA, the CDR3 is TGTGCCACTCGACAGGGAATCACTGAAGCTTTCTTT. Translated: CATRQGITEAFF.

V is TRBV6-1 and J is TRBJ1-1; the match to TRBD1 covers 9 bases. Looked up from germline, CDR1 is MNHNS and CDR2 is SASEGT. The trim removed 1 base at V and 5 bases at J, leaving 11 bases unmatched. The CDR3 sequence is 17 residues long. In nucleotides, the CDR3 is TGTGCCAGCAGTGAAGGTTCGTGGAACAGGGGGCGTACTGAAGCTTTCTTT. Translating it yields CASSEGSWNRGRTEAFF.

A few counts support this clone. This chain connects TRBV7-9 to TRBJ2-3; 9 bases fit TRBD2. In germline, CDR1 is SEHNR, CDR2 FQNEAQ (reference sequence). This CDR3 is built from 17 residues. After removal of 3 bases from V and 0 bases from J, the junction contained 7 bases not matched to a gene. CDR3 DNA: TGTGCCAGCAGCTTGACTAGCGGACTATCTAGCACAGATACGCAGTATTTT. It is translated as CASSLTSGLSSTDTQYF.

The rearrangement links TRBV10-3 to TRBJ2-6; no definite D call. CDR1 is ENHRY, CDR2 SYGVKD, per germline. Trimming stripped 9 bases from V and 0 bases from J, with 18 bases between. The CDR3 sequence is 17 residues long. In DNA form, the CDR3 reads TGTGCCATTTTATCCGACATGACAAGCTCTGGGGCCAACGTCCTGACTTTC. Amino acids: CAILSDMTSSGANVLTF.

The J gene is TRBJ2-1, the V gene TRBV5-1; 14 bases match TRBD2. V shed 7 bases, J shed 10 bases, and the junction held 4 bases outside the gene matches. The CDR3 is 13 residues long. CDR1 is SGHRS, CDR2 YFSETQ, per germline. The CDR3 nucleotides are TGCGCCAGCGCGGGACTAGCGGGAGTGGAGCAGTTCTTC. Translated: CASAGLAGVEQFF.

J is TRBJ1-4 and V is TRBV11-3, with D possibly being TRBD1 (5 bases). Trimming pared 1 base from V and 0 bases from J, leaving 12 bases between. This CDR3 region has 17 residues. In germline, CDR1 is SGHNT, CDR2 YENEEA. The CDR3 coding sequence is TGTGCCAGCAGCTTAGGGCCTGGGGGAGCAACTAATGAAAAACTGTTTTTT. The encoded protein is CASSLGPGGATNEKLFF.

J is TRBJ1-2 and V is TRBV7-2, with 8 bases that match TRBD1. Losses at the gene ends were 1 base for V and 8 bases for J; bases not matched to a gene: 9. Germline V gene sequence: CDR1 SGHTA, CDR2 FQGNSA. This CDR3 is built from 15 residues. This CDR3 reads CASSLEVQGAVGYTF. The CDR3 nucleotides read TGTGCCAGCAGCTTAGAGGTCCAGGGGGCAGTCGGCTACACCTTC.

The rearrangement links TRBV10-3 to TRBJ1-3, with unresolved D. The ends were cut back, 6 bases at V and 0 bases at J, with 18 bases in the middle. From germline, CDR1 is ENHRY and CDR2 SYGVKD. The length of the CDR3 is 17 residues. The CDR3 is CAIRGGENQRSGNTIYF. The CDR3 DNA reads TGTGCCATCAGGGGTGGGGAAAACCAACGCTCTGGAAACACCATATATTTT.

The gene calls are TRBV2 and TRBJ2-5; the match to TRBD2 covers 11 bases. CDR3 length: 18 residues. The V and J ends lost 2 bases and 2 bases, in that order; junction bases with no gene match: 10. Germline CDR1 and CDR2: SNHLY and FYNNEI. CDR3 bases: TGTGCCAGCAGTGAAATCCTAGCGGGGGGACCAACGCAAGAGACCCAGTACTTC. The encoded protein is CASSEILAGGPTQETQYF.

V and J are TRBV29-1 and TRBJ1-1; 9 nucleotides agree with TRBD1. The ends lost 6 bases at V and 10 bases at J; junction bases unmatched: 9. Germline assignment: CDR1 SQVTM and CDR2 ANQGSEA. This CDR3 comprises 12 residues. The DNA of the CDR3 is TGCAGCGTCTATGACAGGGGGGATTTAGCTTTCTTT. Protein product: CSVYDRGDLAFF.

This rearrangement joins TRBV7-2 to TRBJ1-4; D gene ambiguous. Germline assignment: CDR1 SGHTA and CDR2 FQGNSA. Trimming removed 2 bases from V and 5 bases from J, with 18 bases in between. The CDR3 spans 17 residues. This CDR3 reads CASSLRDPILLNEKLFF. CDR3 DNA sequence: TGTGCCAGCAGCTTACGGGATCCAATACTACTGAATGAAAAACTGTTTTTT.

The chain couples TRBV5-6 to TRBJ2-5; a possible D gene is TRBD2 (6 bases). This CDR3 contains 15 residues. The V end was cut by 2 bases, the J end by 5 bases, with 16 bases between. Per germline, CDR1 SGHDT and CDR2 YYEEEE. CDR3: CASSFGWGVRETQYF. For the CDR3, the DNA is TGTGCCAGCAGCTTCGGATGGGGGGTCCGGGAGACCCAGTACTTC.

The chain uses TRBV9 and TRBJ2-2; 9 bases are shared with TRBD2. Germline CDR1 SGDLS, CDR2 YYNGEE. V lost 0 bases to trimming and J lost 4 bases; unmatched junction nucleotides: 4. The CDR3 is made up of 16 amino acids. CDR3 DNA sequence: TGTGCCAGCAGCGTAGTAGCGGGGGTGCCCACCGGGGAGCTGTTTTTT. This gives the protein CASSVVAGVPTGELFF.

V gene TRBV5-1 combines with J gene TRBJ2-1, with a weak D call TRBD1 (5 bases). Trimming removed 1 base at V and 3 bases at J, with 8 bases between. This CDR3 contains 14 residues. CDR1 SGHRS and CDR2 YFSETQ come from the germline V gene. CDR3 region: CASSLSQGYNEQFF. The CDR3 bases are TGCGCCAGCAGCTTGTCGCAGGGCTACAATGAGCAGTTCTTC.

V gene TRBV27 combines with J gene TRBJ2-3; no clear D. This CDR3 contains 17 residues. V was clipped by 4 bases and J by 1 base, with 18 bases between them. Germline CDR1 and CDR2: MNHEY and SMNVEV (reference sequence). This CDR3 is CASSSLDWPLGTDTQYF. CDR3 DNA sequence: TGTGCCAGCAGTTCCCTCGATTGGCCCCTAGGCACAGATACGCAGTATTTT.

This chain links TRBV29-1 with TRBJ2-1; D is unresolved. With 3 bases removed from V and 13 bases from J, the gap between germline ends came to 22 bases. The CDR3 loop spans 14 amino acids. Looked up from germline, CDR1 is SQVTM and CDR2 is ANQGSEA. CDR3 in amino acids: CSVDSVLGSRQQFF. In nucleotides, the CDR3 is TGCAGCGTTGATTCTGTGTTGGGGTCTCGCCAACAGTTCTTC.

J is TRBJ2-3 and V is TRBV9; 7 nucleotides agree with TRBD1. Germline trimming cut 4 bases from V and 2 bases from J; bases unmatched to any gene: 4. The CDR3 consists of 14 residues. Germline values: CDR1 SGDLS, CDR2 YYNGEE. Here the CDR3 DNA reads TGTGCCAGCAGCCCGGGACAGCCCACAGATACGCAGTATTTT. Its protein is CASSPGQPTDTQYF.

The rearrangement uses TRBV5-5 and TRBJ1-1, with unresolved D. Germline CDR1 reads SGHKS; CDR2 reads YYEKEE (reference sequence). The CDR3 totals 13 residues. Trimming left V 1 base short and J 6 bases short, with 10 bases between. CDR3 sequence reads: CASSLYEKPEAFF. CDR3 coding DNA: TGTGCCAGCAGCTTGTACGAGAAGCCTGAAGCTTTCTTT.

V and J are TRBV29-1 and TRBJ1-4; no clear D gene. This CDR3 has 13 residues. Between the trimmed V and J ends, which lost 3 bases and 8 bases, there was a span of 13 bases. CDR1 is SQVTM, CDR2 ANQGSEA, per germline. CDR3 coding DNA: TGCAGCGTTGAGAGTGGCTGGAAAGAAAAACTGTTTTTT. Amino acid sequence: CSVESGWKEKLFF.

The rearrangement uses TRBV7-9 and TRBJ1-5; 9 nucleotides agree with TRBD1. Per the germline V gene, CDR1 is SEHNR and CDR2 is FQNEAQ (reference sequence). The CDR3 contains 15 residues. The V and J ends lost 6 bases and 5 bases, in that order; junction bases with no gene match: 8. CDR3 nucleotides: TGTGCCAGCAGTCCGGGGACAGGGTCGGATCAGCCCCAGCATTTT. The encoded protein is CASSPGTGSDQPQHF.